The 27 T cell receptor beta chains given below trace back to one sample, sequenced in a study of PD-1 blockade in mismatch repair-deficient tumors. The repertoire was sequenced with immunoSEQ multiplex PCR; TCRdb's copy has only in-frame clones and lacks some. The top ten hold roughly 4.5% of the sample, which has more than 90,000 clones, roughly 80% seen once. The sequenced sample was peripheral blood, obtained 60 to 65 weeks after starting pembrolizumab. These receptors were taken from an adult with mismatch repair-deficient cancer.

V gene TRBV6-5 combines with J gene TRBJ2-2; 8 bases are shared with TRBD1. CDR3 length: 13 amino acids. V lost 8 bases and J lost 7; bases outside the gene matches: 6. CDR1 and CDR2 (germline): MNHEY, SVGAGI. CDR3 nucleotides: TGTGCCAGCGGTTGGACAGGGCACGGGGAGCTGTTTTTT. This sequence encodes CASGWTGHGELFF.

This clone was counted between two and nine times. The V gene is TRBV4-1, the J gene TRBJ2-1, with 9 bases matching TRBD2. The CDR3 has 16 residues. Germline-derived CDR1 and CDR2 are MGHRA and YSYEKL. J lost 6 bases, V lost 2 bases, and 8 bases had no gene match. CDR3 region: CASSQPSGTSINEQFF. The CDR3 bases are TGCGCCAGCAGCCAACCCTCGGGGACTAGCATCAATGAGCAGTTCTTC.

The rearrangement uses TRBV29-1 and TRBJ2-6, with a tentative D call TRBD2 (6 bases). CDR3 size: 17 residues. CDR1 is SQVTM, CDR2 ANQGSEA, per germline. Trimming removed 4 bases from V and 0 bases from J, with 16 bases in between. The CDR3 DNA is TGCAGCGTTGTGCCCCAGGGACTGAGCTCTGGGGCCAACGTCCTGACTTTC. Protein: CSVVPQGLSSGANVLTF.

V usage is TRBV7-8 and J usage is TRBJ2-1, with D possibly called TRBD1 or TRBD2 (5 bases each). The CDR3 has 16 amino acids. Germline assignment: CDR1 SGHVS and CDR2 FQNEAQ. V was pared by 1 base and J by 4 bases, with 14 bases between. The CDR3 region is CASSLDGVWGYNEQFF. The CDR3 DNA sequence: TGTGCCAGCAGCTTAGACGGGGTTTGGGGGTACAATGAGCAGTTCTTC.

The chain employs TRBV11-2 and TRBJ1-2, with TRBD1 identical over 7 bases. The CDR3 extends over 12 amino acids. Germline V gene data show CDR1 as SGHAT and CDR2 as FQNNGV. Germline trimming cut 5 bases from V and 7 bases from J; bases unmatched to any gene: 4. This chain's CDR3 is CASSIRQGGYTF. CDR3 sequence (DNA): TGTGCCAGCAGCATCCGACAGGGTGGCTACACCTTC.

The rearrangement joins TRBV5-4 to TRBJ2-3; D remains unclear. CDR1 is SGHNT, CDR2 YYREEE, per germline (reference sequence). CDR3 length: 13 amino acids. Trimming pared 4 bases from V and 5 bases from J, leaving 11 bases between. The CDR3 spells CASSPDAGDTQYF. The CDR3 region has the DNA TGTGCCAGCAGCCCCGATGCTGGAGATACGCAGTATTTT.

The genes are TRBV27 and TRBJ1-5, with a possible D match to TRBD1 (5 bases). Germline assignment: CDR1 MNHEY and CDR2 SMNVEV (reference sequence). Trimming took off 5 bases at V and 2 bases at J, with 13 bases between the two ends. The CDR3 is 15 residues long. This CDR3 is CASSKAGPGNQPQHF. CDR3 in DNA: TGTGCCAGCAGTAAAGCGGGGCCTGGCAATCAGCCCCAGCATTTT.

The CDR3: CASGLVLTNNQPQHF. CDR3 nucleotides: TGTGCTAGTGGTTTGGTCCTTACAAACAATCAGCCCCAGCATTTT. V usage is TRBV12-5 and J usage is TRBJ1-5; D call uncertain. V was pared by 0 bases and J by 3 bases, with 9 bases between. The CDR3 totals 15 residues. CDR1 is LGHNT and CDR2 is FRNRAP in the germline V gene.

The chain joins TRBV5-1 to TRBJ1-1; D is possibly TRBD1 (6 bases). This CDR3 has 14 amino acids. Per germline, CDR1 SGHRS and CDR2 YFSETQ. V was clipped by 4 bases and J by 1 base, with 11 bases between them. The CDR3 is CASSEPQGNTEAFF. CDR3 DNA: TGCGCCAGCAGCGAACCACAGGGGAACACTGAAGCTTTCTTT. The whole variable domain, remainder taken from reference TRBV5-1 and TRBJ1-1, is KAGVTQTPRYLIKTRGQQVTLSCSPISGHRSVSWYQQTPGQGLQFLFEYFSETQRNKGNFPGRFSGRQFSNSRSEMNVSTLELGDSALYLCASSEPQGNTEAFFGQGTRLTVV.

In this sample, this clone turned up once. The chain links TRBV11-1 to TRBJ2-7; D call uncertain. Germline-derived CDR1 and CDR2 are SGHAT and FQDESV (reference sequence). This CDR3 is built from 14 residues. V dropped 5 bases and J dropped 7 bases, with 18 bases sitting between them. The CDR3, as DNA: TGTGCCAGCAGCGAAGGCGGCTCGAAAAGGGAGCAGTACTTC. Translation: CASSEGGSKREQYF.

The chain links TRBV7-2 to TRBJ2-1; TRBD2 aligns across 7 bases. Germline trimming cut 1 base from V and 4 bases from J; bases unmatched to any gene: 7. CDR1 and CDR2 (germline): SGHTA, FQGNSA. This CDR3 comprises 16 residues. The CDR3 protein is CASSLDRSGGYNEQFF. The CDR3 nucleotides read TGTGCCAGCAGCTTAGATCGGTCCGGGGGGTACAATGAGCAGTTCTTC. Full variable domain (outside the CDR3, taken from reference TRBV7-2 and TRBJ2-1): GAGVSQSPSNKVTEKGKDVELRCDPISGHTALYWYRQSLGQGLEFLIYFQGNSAPDKSGLPSDRFSAERTGGSVSTLTIQRTQQEDSAVYLCASSLDRSGGYNEQFFGPGTRLTVL.

The chain has TRBV7-2 and TRBJ2-1, with 9 bases matching TRBD1. The CDR3 runs 15 residues. Germline V lookup: CDR1 SGHTA, CDR2 FQGNSA. Trimming cost V 4 bases and J 7 bases; bases outside gene matches: 8. The CDR3 DNA follows: TGTGCCAGCAGCTCCTGGACAGGGGCTAAGAATGAGCAGTTCTTC. It is translated as CASSSWTGAKNEQFF.

The V gene is TRBV2, the J gene TRBJ2-3; 9 bases map to TRBD1. Germline-derived CDR1 and CDR2 are SNHLY and FYNNEI. This CDR3 contains 15 residues. Losses at the gene ends were 7 bases for V and 3 bases for J; bases not matched to a gene: 8. CDR3 region: CASTEGGTGTDTQYF. The CDR3 DNA is TGTGCCAGCACCGAGGGGGGGACAGGGACAGATACGCAGTATTTT.

The rearrangement joins TRBV19 to TRBJ1-5; no reliable D call. V lost 3 bases and J 7 bases, leaving 7 bases between the germline ends. Germline values: CDR1 LNHDA, CDR2 SQIVND (reference sequence). CDR3 length: 12 residues. The CDR3 DNA reads as TGTGCCAGTAGTATTGGCGGCCAGCCCCAGCATTTT. Its protein product is CASSIGGQPQHF.

This chain links TRBV9 with TRBJ1-3; 8 positions agree with TRBD1. V gave up 1 base and J gave up 3 bases; unmatched junction bases: 3. Germline V gives CDR1 SGDLS, CDR2 YYNGEE. CDR3 size: 15 residues. The CDR3 region has the DNA TGTGCCAGCAGCGTACAGGGGGCGAATGGAAACACCATATATTTT. Its translation is CASSVQGANGNTIYF.

The sample holds a few counts of this clone. V usage is TRBV9 and J usage is TRBJ2-1; tentative D call: TRBD2 (5 bases). The CDR3 totals 11 residues. The ends were cut back, 3 bases at V and 10 bases at J, with 8 bases in the middle. Germline V CDR1 and CDR2: SGDLS, YYNGEE. This chain's CDR3 is CASSGRKEQFF. The CDR3 DNA sequence: TGTGCCAGCAGCGGGAGGAAAGAGCAGTTCTTC.

The chain couples TRBV10-3 to TRBJ2-7; D is possibly TRBD1 (6 bases). CDR3 length: 13 amino acids. Trimming cost V 8 bases and J 2 bases, with 13 bases left between them. The germline gives CDR1 ENHRY, CDR2 SYGVKD. The CDR3 DNA sequence: TGTGCCATCGCCCGGGACAAAACCTACGAGCAGTACTTC. Its translation: CAIARDKTYEQYF.

The chain joins TRBV19 to TRBJ2-1, with D unclear. V was clipped by 5 bases and J by 4 bases, with 9 bases between them. The CDR3 totals 13 residues. Germline V CDR1 and CDR2: LNHDA, SQIVND (reference sequence). The CDR3 DNA follows: TGTGCCAGTAGTGTCGACGGTTACAATGAGCAGTTCTTC. Residues: CASSVDGYNEQFF.

The chain employs TRBV6-1 and TRBJ1-2; D gene ambiguous. CDR1 and CDR2 (germline): MNHNS, SASEGT. V lost 11 bases and J 0 bases, leaving 19 bases between the germline ends. The CDR3 length is 15 residues. CDR3 in amino acids: CAHSEIGKANYGYTF. The CDR3 DNA reads TGTGCCCACAGCGAAATCGGAAAAGCTAACTATGGCTACACCTTC.

The gene calls are TRBV5-6 and TRBJ1-4; D is possibly TRBD1 (5 bases). Germline CDR1 reads SGHDT; CDR2 reads YYEEEE. The CDR3 runs to 17 residues. V lost 2 bases to trimming and J lost 0 bases, with 14 bases between them. The CDR3 sequence is CASSFFTWGATNEKLFF. DNA of the CDR3: TGTGCCAGCAGCTTTTTCACGTGGGGCGCAACTAATGAAAAACTGTTTTTT.

This chain joins TRBV9 and TRBJ2-7; 12 nucleotides align to TRBD2. V was pared by 4 bases and J by 3 bases, with 5 bases of the junction left unmatched. Germline CDR1 is SGDLS and CDR2 is YYNGEE. The CDR3 spans 15 residues. The chain's CDR3 is CASSPSGRALYEQYF. Here the CDR3 DNA reads TGTGCCAGCAGCCCTAGCGGGAGGGCCCTCTACGAGCAGTACTTC.

This clone showed up just a few times. CDR3 in DNA: TGTGCCAGCAGCGTAGCTCAGGGTACGAACGAGCAGTACTTC. This gives the protein CASSVAQGTNEQYF. The chain combines TRBV9 with TRBJ2-7; D is perhaps TRBD1 (5 bases). V gave up 0 bases and J gave up 5 bases, with 12 bases separating them. This CDR3 spans 14 amino acids. Germline CDR1 and CDR2: SGDLS and YYNGEE.

The V call is TRBV6-1, the J call TRBJ2-7; D unclear. The CDR3 contains 11 residues. The V end lost 7 bases, the J end lost 2 bases, and 6 bases lay between the germline ends. Germline CDR1 MNHNS, CDR2 SASEGT. The CDR3 loop reads CASTIAYEQYF. The CDR3 DNA reads as TGTGCCAGCACTATAGCCTACGAGCAGTACTTC.

The chain links TRBV20-1 to TRBJ2-7, with D unclear. The germline V and J ends were trimmed by 2 bases and 5 bases, with 7 bases remaining between them. Germline CDR1 and CDR2: DFQATT and SNEGSKA (reference sequence). This CDR3 comprises 11 residues. The CDR3 region has the DNA TGCAGTGCTAGACGCGCGGACGAGCAGTACTTC. Translating it yields CSARRADEQYF.

This chain links TRBV7-3 with TRBJ1-1, with 11 bases that match TRBD1. CDR1 and CDR2 (germline): SGHTA, FQGTGA. The CDR3 covers 14 residues. V lost 5 bases and J lost 4; bases outside the gene matches: 3. CDR3 amino acids: CASSAGTGGTEAFF. CDR3 nucleotide sequence: TGTGCCAGCAGCGCAGGGACAGGGGGCACTGAAGCTTTCTTT.

This clone appeared a single time. The chain is built from TRBV19 and TRBJ2-3; D is ambiguous. The germline V gene encodes CDR1 LNHDA and CDR2 SQIVND (reference sequence). Trimming removed 5 bases from V and 4 bases from J, with 1 base in between. This CDR3 has 10 residues. CDR3 amino acids: CASSSDTQYF. The DNA of the CDR3 is TGTGCCAGTAGTTCAGATACGCAGTATTTT.

The chain is built from TRBV11-3 and TRBJ2-1; 8 bases line up with TRBD2. The CDR3 sequence is 17 residues long. The junction had 7 bases not matched to a gene; V was cut back by 3 bases and J by 0 bases. Germline lookup yields CDR1 SGHNT and CDR2 YENEEA. The CDR3 protein is CASSFDKRGSSYNEQFF. The CDR3 DNA sequence: TGTGCCAGCAGCTTTGATAAGCGGGGGAGCTCCTACAATGAGCAGTTCTTC. The entire variable domain, with the rest obtained from reference TRBV11-3 and TRBJ2-1, is as follows: EAGVVQSPRYKIIEKKQPVAFWCNPISGHNTLYWYLQNLGQGPELLIRYENEEAVDDSQLPKDRFSAERLKGVDSTLKIQPAELGDSAVYLCASSFDKRGSSYNEQFFGPGTRLTVL.